This T cell receptor (beta chain) was identified during a study of early T cells in non-severe SARS-CoV-2 infection. Background on the study: Whole-blood bulk RNA, unsorted, was sequenced, and chains were unpaired.

The TCR library protocol was used to attach unique molecular identifiers. These identifiers were attached to individual cDNA molecules. Each CDR3 protein gets one entry after TCRdb re-called the 5' RACE reads with MiXCR. Here the sample spans tens of thousands of distinct CDR3 sequences, around 10% being singletons. This clonotype showed up many times. CDR3 length: 15 amino acids. Germline trimming cut 5 bases from V and 3 bases from J; bases unmatched to any gene: 7. Germline V gene lookup returns CDR1 SGHAT and CDR2 FQNNGV. The chain is built from TRBV11-2 and TRBJ2-3; 8 bases are a match to TRBD2. This receptor was obtained from an adult who was a healthcare worker with PCR-confirmed SARS-CoV-2 infection or an uninfected control (not recorded which). Specimen: whole blood, collected at baseline. The CDR3 nucleotides read TGTGCCAGCAGCCTTTCCCGCGGGGGGACAGATACGCAGTATTTT. It is translated as CASSLSRGGTDTQYF.